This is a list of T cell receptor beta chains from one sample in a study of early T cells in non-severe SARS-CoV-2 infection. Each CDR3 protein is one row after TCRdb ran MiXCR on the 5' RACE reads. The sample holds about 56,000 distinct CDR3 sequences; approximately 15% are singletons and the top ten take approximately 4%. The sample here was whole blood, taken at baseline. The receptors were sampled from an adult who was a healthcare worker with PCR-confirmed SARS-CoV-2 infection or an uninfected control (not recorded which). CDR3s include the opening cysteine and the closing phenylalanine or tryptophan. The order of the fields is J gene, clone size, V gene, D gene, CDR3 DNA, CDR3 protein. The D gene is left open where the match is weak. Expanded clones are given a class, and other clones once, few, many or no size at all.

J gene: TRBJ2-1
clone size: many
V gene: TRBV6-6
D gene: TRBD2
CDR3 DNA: TGTGCCAGCAGTCGAGCCCCTAGCGGGGGGAAATACAATGAGCAGTTCTTC
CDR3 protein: CASSRAPSGGKYNEQFF

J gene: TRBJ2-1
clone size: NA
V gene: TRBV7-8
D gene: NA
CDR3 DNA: TGTGCCAGCAGCCAGACCCGAGACCCACTCAATGAGCAGTTCTTC
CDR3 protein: CASSQTRDPLNEQFF

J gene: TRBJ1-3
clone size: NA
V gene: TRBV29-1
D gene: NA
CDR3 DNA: TGCAGCGTTTGTGATGGGGGAAACACCATATATTTT
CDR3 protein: CSVCDGGNTIYF

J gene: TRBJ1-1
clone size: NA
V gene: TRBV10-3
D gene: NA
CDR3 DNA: TGTGCCATCAGTGAAGGCGCCCCCGGACTGAACACTGAAGCTTTCTTT
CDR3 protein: CAISEGAPGLNTEAFF

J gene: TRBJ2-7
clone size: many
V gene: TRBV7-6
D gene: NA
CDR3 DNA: TGTGCCAGCAGCTTAGCCGCCTCCTACGAGCAGTACTTC
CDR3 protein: CASSLAASYEQYF

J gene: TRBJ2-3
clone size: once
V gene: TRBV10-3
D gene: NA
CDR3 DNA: TGTGCCATCAGTGAGAAGGAGGAATCAGATACGCAGTATTTT
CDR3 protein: CAISEKEESDTQYF

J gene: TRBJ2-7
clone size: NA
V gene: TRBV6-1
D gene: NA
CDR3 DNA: TGTGCCAGCAGGCTACATTTCGTCCACGAGCAGTACTTC
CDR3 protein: CASRLHFVHEQYF

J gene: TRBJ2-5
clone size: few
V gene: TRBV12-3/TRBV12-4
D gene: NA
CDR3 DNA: TGTGCCAGCAGTTTTCAGGGGACCCAGTACTTC
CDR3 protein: CASSFQGTQYF

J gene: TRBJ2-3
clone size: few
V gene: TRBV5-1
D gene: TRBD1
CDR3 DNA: TGCGCCAGCAGCCAAGAACAGGGGCCGGGGGATACGCAGTATTTT
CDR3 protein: CASSQEQGPGDTQYF

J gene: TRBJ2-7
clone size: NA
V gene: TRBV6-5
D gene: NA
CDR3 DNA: TGTGCCAGCAGTTACAGAGAGGACTACGAGCAGTACTTC
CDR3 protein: CASSYREDYEQYF

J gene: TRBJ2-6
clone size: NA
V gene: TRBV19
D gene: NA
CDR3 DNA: TGTGCCAGTAGTACCCAACTGACTGGGGCCAACGTCCTGACTTTC
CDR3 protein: CASSTQLTGANVLTF

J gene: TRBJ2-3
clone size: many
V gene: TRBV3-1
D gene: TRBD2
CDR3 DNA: TGTGCCAGCAGCCAAGGGCGGGGGGTCGCGGATACGCAGTATTTT
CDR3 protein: CASSQGRGVADTQYF

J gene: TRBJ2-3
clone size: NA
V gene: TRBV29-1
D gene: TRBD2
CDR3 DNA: TGCAGCGTTGAATCCCGGGGGGGCCGAACAGATACGCAGTATTTT
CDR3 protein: CSVESRGGRTDTQYF

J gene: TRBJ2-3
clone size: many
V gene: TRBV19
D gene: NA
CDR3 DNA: TGTGCCAGTAGAGACCAGGGAGGAGGAGGGGCCACAGATACGCAGTATTTT
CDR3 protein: CASRDQGGGGATDTQYF

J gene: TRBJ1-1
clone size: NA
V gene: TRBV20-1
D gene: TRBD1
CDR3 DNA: TGCAGTGCTAGAGATTGGCGGCGCGGACAGGGGGCCAAGAACACTGAAGCTTTCTTT
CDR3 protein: CSARDWRRGQGAKNTEAFF

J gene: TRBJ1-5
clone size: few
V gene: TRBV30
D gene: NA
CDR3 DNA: TGTGCCTGGAGTAAGGCCGTCAATCAGCCCCAGCATTTT
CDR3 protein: CAWSKAVNQPQHF

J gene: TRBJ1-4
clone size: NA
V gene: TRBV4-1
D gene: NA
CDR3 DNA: TGCGCCAGCAGCCAAGCGACGATGGTCCGTGAAAAACTGTTTTTT
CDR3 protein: CASSQATMVREKLFF

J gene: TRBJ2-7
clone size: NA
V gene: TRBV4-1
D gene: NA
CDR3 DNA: TGCGCCAGCAGCCAAGATCTCGGAACGACCGCCTACGAGCAGTACTTC
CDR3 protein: CASSQDLGTTAYEQYF

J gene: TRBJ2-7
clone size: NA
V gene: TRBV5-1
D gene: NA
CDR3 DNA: TGCGCCAGCAGCTTGCGGCGGACAGAGAGCTCCTACGAGCAGTACTTC
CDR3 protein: CASSLRRTESSYEQYF

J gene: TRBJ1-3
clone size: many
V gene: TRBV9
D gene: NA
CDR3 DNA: TGTGCCAGCAGCGTTGACGGGTATGGAGGGCTGGGAGGAAACACCATATATTTT
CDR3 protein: CASSVDGYGGLGGNTIYF

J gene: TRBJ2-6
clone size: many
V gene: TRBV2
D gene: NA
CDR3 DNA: TGTGCCAGCAAAGAGGTCTCTGGGGCCAACGTCCTGACTTTC
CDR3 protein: CASKEVSGANVLTF

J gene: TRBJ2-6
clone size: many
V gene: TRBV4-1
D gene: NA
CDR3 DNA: TGCGCCAGCAGCCACCCTGGGCTCCTCTCTGGGGCCAACGTCCTGACTTTC
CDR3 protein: CASSHPGLLSGANVLTF

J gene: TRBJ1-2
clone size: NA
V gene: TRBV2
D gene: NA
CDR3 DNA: TGTGCCAGCAGAAAGGACAGTTATGGCTACACCTTC
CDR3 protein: CASRKDSYGYTF

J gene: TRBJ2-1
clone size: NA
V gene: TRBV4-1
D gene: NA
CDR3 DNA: TGCGCCAGCAGCCCCCGGGCAGGGTTAGGCGAGCAGTTCTTC
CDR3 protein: CASSPRAGLGEQFF

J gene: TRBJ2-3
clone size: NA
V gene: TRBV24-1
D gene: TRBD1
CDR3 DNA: TGTGCCACCAGTGACCCCGGACAGGGGGCAGATACGCAGTATTTT
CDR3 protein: CATSDPGQGADTQYF